This T cell receptor (beta chain) is drawn from a study of T cell responses to AZD1222 COVID-19 vaccine. Overall study findings and caveats: There were mostly white British donors and more females than males, and clonal diversity was possibly underestimated.

Germline CDR1 LNHNV, CDR2 YYDKDF (reference sequence). V lost 1 base and J 3 bases, leaving 20 bases between the germline ends. This CDR3 has 18 amino acids. Worth noting for this clone: Its cognate antigen is unknown.

Here immunoSEQ multiplex PCR was the method, and the copy in TCRdb shows in-frame clones only, minus some. The table has 150,000 to 200,000 clones, just under 95% seen once. The sample in question was peripheral blood, obtained on day 0 of AZD1222 vaccination. The origin of this receptor is an adult in good health. V is TRBV15 and J is TRBJ2-3, with D tentatively TRBD2 (6 bases). This chain's CDR3 is CATSRASRTSSETDTQYF. CDR3 coding DNA: TGTGCCACCAGCAGAGCCTCCCGAACTAGCAGCGAGACAGATACGCAGTATTTT.